This T cell receptor beta chain was observed in a study of T cell repertoires in cytomegalovirus infection. On this clonotype: The target antigen is unknown.

TCRdb processed the reads anew with MiXCR; each CDR3 protein has one entry. This table holds more than 50,000 distinct CDR3 sequences, around 34% found once. V was pared by 3 bases and J by 9 bases, with 9 bases of the junction left unmatched. Germline V CDR1 and CDR2: SGHNT, YENEEA. This CDR3 spans 15 amino acids. The TCR comes from a human donor in good health (CMV status not recorded). Some clones in this sample may be carry-over from other donors' samples. The chain has TRBV11-3 and TRBJ2-1, with 9 nucleotides matching TRBD1. The specimen sequenced was PBMCs, sequenced either directly or after in vitro stimulation (not recorded which). The CDR3: CASSFRTGEGSEQFF. For the CDR3, the DNA is TGTGCCAGCAGCTTTCGGACAGGGGAGGGGAGTGAGCAGTTCTTC.